These 21 T cell receptor beta chains were all obtained from the same sample, sequenced in a study of blood T cell repertoires in COVID-19. This table comes from immunoSEQ multiplex PCR, and its TCRdb copy is limited to in-frame clones, with some not included. The sample holds about 150,000 clones, approximately 82% seen once. Sequencing was carried out using peripheral blood. The receptor source for this set is a human donor with acute or convalescent COVID-19. The donor label of this sample is uncertain.

The CDR3 coding sequence is TGTGCCAGCAGTTACTGGACAGGGGGTTCCATAAACTACGAGCAGTACTTC. This gives the protein CASSYWTGGSINYEQYF. V usage is TRBV6-2 or TRBV6-3 and J usage is TRBJ2-7, with 10 bases that match TRBD1. Trimming at V came to 1 base and at J to 3 bases, leaving 9 bases not matched to a gene. CDR1 and CDR2 (germline): MNHEY, SVGEGT. The CDR3 spans 17 residues.

This chain joins TRBV2 and TRBJ2-7, with a tentative D call TRBD2 (7 bases). Trimming stripped 5 bases from V and 3 bases from J, with 11 bases between. The CDR3 contains 13 residues. CDR1 and CDR2 from the germline V gene are SNHLY and FYNNEI. Written as DNA, the CDR3 is TGTGCCAGCAGTCGGGGGGCCGTCTACGAGCAGTACTTC. Its protein product is CASSRGAVYEQYF.

The chain has TRBV5-1 and TRBJ2-7, with 7 bases that match TRBD1. CDR3 length: 13 amino acids. Germline assignment: CDR1 SGHRS and CDR2 YFSETQ. The J segment lost 6 bases and the V segment lost 8 bases, leaving 11 bases of the junction unmatched. CDR3 in DNA: TGCGCCAGTTCTGGACAGGCGGGCCTCGAGCAGTACTTC. Amino acid sequence: CASSGQAGLEQYF.

CDR3 DNA: TGCGCCAGCAGCCCCCGGGGGGGGGAAGGGTATGGCTACACCTTC. This encodes CASSPRGGEGYGYTF. The chain employs TRBV5-1 and TRBJ1-2, with D possibly matching TRBD1 (5 bases). Trimming took 4 bases from V and 5 from J, leaving 18 bases between them. The CDR3 runs to 15 residues. In germline, CDR1 is SGHRS, CDR2 YFSETQ.

This clone was recorded once. This chain joins TRBV6-5 and TRBJ1-1; D perhaps matches TRBD1 (5 bases). CDR1 is MNHEY and CDR2 is SVGAGI in the germline V gene. Trimming stripped 6 bases from V and 8 bases from J, with 13 bases between. The CDR3 sequence is 12 residues long. CDR3 DNA sequence: TGTGCCAGCAGACCGACGGGGGGAGAAGCTTTCTTT. Its protein is CASRPTGGEAFF.

The chain joins TRBV7-2 to TRBJ2-7, with 7 bases identical to TRBD1. The CDR3 is made up of 14 amino acids. V was clipped by 5 bases and J by 3 bases; unmatched bases: 7. The germline gives CDR1 SGHTA, CDR2 FQGNSA. The CDR3 coding sequence is TGTGCCAGCAGCCAGGACAGGTGGGACTACGAGCAGTACTTC. This sequence encodes CASSQDRWDYEQYF.

This rearrangement joins TRBV9 to TRBJ1-2; D not resolved. This CDR3 spans 15 amino acids. Deletions cut 1 base from V and 4 bases from J, with 14 bases between. Per the germline V gene, CDR1 is SGDLS and CDR2 is YYNGEE. The CDR3 sequence is CASSVIRSNLYGYTF. The CDR3 coding sequence is TGTGCCAGCAGCGTAATACGGAGCAACCTCTATGGCTACACCTTC.

The chain links TRBV4-2 to TRBJ2-3, with 12 bases that match TRBD2. The length of the CDR3 is 16 residues. J was trimmed by 5 bases and V by 4 bases; bases with no gene match: 7. Germline-derived CDR1 and CDR2 are LGHNA and YNFKEQ. The CDR3 spells CASSRTTSGGLDTQYF. The CDR3 nucleotides are TGTGCCAGCAGCCGCACGACTAGCGGGGGCTTAGATACGCAGTATTTT.

This chain connects TRBV5-1 to TRBJ1-2, with TRBD1 identical over 8 bases. Losses at the gene ends were 2 bases for V and 4 bases for J; bases not matched to a gene: 7. Germline values: CDR1 SGHRS, CDR2 YFSETQ. The CDR3 is 15 residues long. CDR3: CASSLTDRGSYGYTF. Here the CDR3 DNA reads TGCGCCAGCAGCTTAACCGACAGGGGCAGCTATGGCTACACCTTC.

Remarks on this clone: Other nucleotide sequences in the sample specify the same CDR3. The chain employs TRBV10-1 and TRBJ2-7, with a tentative D call TRBD2 (6 bases). Germline loops: CDR1 WNHNN, CDR2 SYGVQD (reference sequence). CDR3 length: 14 residues. Trimming took 6 bases from V and 4 from J, leaving 16 bases between them. Here the CDR3 reads CASSAGTGVYEQYF. CDR3 nucleotide sequence: TGCGCCAGCAGCGCGGGGACGGGGGTTTACGAGCAGTACTTC.

This sequence joins TRBV2 and TRBJ2-1; 8 bases match TRBD2. This CDR3 has 15 amino acids. Looked up from germline, CDR1 is SNHLY and CDR2 is FYNNEI. With V trimmed by 5 bases and J by 2 bases, 5 bases remained unmatched. The CDR3 loop is CASSSVAGPYNEQFF. The CDR3 DNA sequence: TGTGCCAGCAGTTCGGTAGCGGGGCCCTACAATGAGCAGTTCTTC. Filled out from reference TRBV2 and TRBJ2-1, the complete variable domain reads EPEVTQTPSHQVTQMGQEVILRCVPISNHLYFYWYRQILGQKVEFLVSFYNNEISEKSEIFDDQFSVERPDGSNFTLKIRSTKLEDSAMYFCASSSVAGPYNEQFFGPGTRLTVL.

This chain connects TRBV29-1 to TRBJ2-5, with a weak D call TRBD1 (6 bases). CDR3 length: 13 residues. The V gene's germline CDR1 is SQVTM and CDR2 ANQGSEA. Between the trimmed V and J ends, which lost 7 bases and 5 bases, there was a span of 17 bases. The CDR3 reads CSAARTATETQYF. The CDR3 bases are TGCAGCGCCGCCAGGACAGCGACTGAGACCCAGTACTTC.

The chain combines TRBV7-2 with TRBJ2-1, with TRBD2 matching 10 bases. Germline CDR1 SGHTA, CDR2 FQGNSA. This CDR3 comprises 15 residues. Losses at the gene ends were 1 base for V and 8 bases for J; bases not matched to a gene: 5. CDR3 loop: CASSLGRLAGDEQFF. The DNA for the CDR3 is TGTGCCAGCAGCTTAGGGCGCCTAGCGGGGGATGAGCAGTTCTTC. Complete variable domain (other parts from reference TRBV7-2 and TRBJ2-1): GAGVSQSPSNKVTEKGKDVELRCDPISGHTALYWYRQSLGQGLEFLIYFQGNSAPDKSGLPSDRFSAERTGGSVSTLTIQRTQQEDSAVYLCASSLGRLAGDEQFFGPGTRLTVL.

This rearrangement joins TRBV6-2 or TRBV6-3 to TRBJ2-7; 10 nucleotides line up with TRBD2. Germline CDR1 is MNHEY and CDR2 is SVGEGT. V lost 0 bases to trimming and J lost 7 bases; unmatched junction nucleotides: 21. The CDR3 has 20 residues. CDR3 loop: CASSYSLSQLAGSRWGEQYF. The CDR3, as DNA: TGTGCCAGCAGTTACTCATTGTCGCAACTAGCGGGATCCCGTTGGGGAGAGCAGTACTTC.

The chain links TRBV19 to TRBJ2-1; TRBD1 matches 7 bases. Germline CDR1 is LNHDA and CDR2 is SQIVND (reference sequence). The V and J ends lost 7 bases and 5 bases, in that order; junction bases with no gene match: 17. This CDR3 region has 17 residues. The CDR3 sequence is CASTHRDRSSPHNEQFF. In DNA, the CDR3 is TGTGCCAGTACCCATCGGGACAGATCCTCCCCCCACAATGAGCAGTTCTTC.

The chain carries TRBV2 and TRBJ2-5; 9 bases are shared with TRBD1. The germline gives CDR1 SNHLY, CDR2 FYNNEI. The length of the CDR3 is 15 residues. V shed 6 bases and J 7 bases; nucleotides not matched to a gene: 12. The CDR3 loop is CASSDLRDRVGTQYF. The CDR3, as DNA: TGTGCCAGCAGCGACTTACGGGACAGGGTTGGGACCCAGTACTTC.

The J gene is TRBJ2-5, the V gene TRBV7-9; perhaps TRBD1 as D (6 bases). Germline V CDR1 and CDR2: SEHNR, FQNEAQ (reference sequence). The CDR3 contains 14 residues. V was trimmed by 7 bases and J by 2 bases, leaving 14 bases between them. CDR3 sequence reads: CASTKGQPQETQYF. The CDR3 DNA reads TGTGCCAGCACCAAGGGACAACCTCAAGAGACCCAGTACTTC.

The genes are TRBV19 and TRBJ1-6; 12 nucleotides align to TRBD1. In germline, CDR1 is LNHDA, CDR2 SQIVND (reference sequence). There are 15 residues in the CDR3. V lost 6 bases to trimming and J lost 5 bases; unmatched junction nucleotides: 2. This chain's CDR3 is CASRGQGAHNSPLHF. CDR3 DNA sequence: TGTGCCAGTAGGGGACAGGGGGCGCATAATTCACCCCTCCACTTT.

The CDR3 sequence: CASSKLGGETQYF. The CDR3 region has the DNA TGTGCCAGCAGTAAACTGGGGGGGGAGACCCAGTACTTC. V and J are TRBV6-5 and TRBJ2-5, with TRBD2 matching 7 bases. This CDR3 has 13 residues. V dropped 5 bases and J dropped 5; count of bases not matched to a gene: 5. Germline V gene sequence: CDR1 MNHEY, CDR2 SVGAGI.

CDR3 sequence: CASSLKSVGGNTEAFF. The CDR3 coding sequence is TGTGCCAGCAGCTTAAAAAGTGTAGGAGGTAACACTGAAGCTTTCTTT. The chain couples TRBV11-2 to TRBJ1-1; the D is unclear. Germline-derived CDR1 and CDR2 are SGHAT and FQNNGV. The CDR3 covers 16 residues. Trimming pared 2 bases from V and 2 bases from J, leaving 15 bases between.

The V and J genes are TRBV6-4 and TRBJ2-1, with 11 bases identical to TRBD2. The CDR3 sequence is 17 residues long. Germline CDR1 MRHNA, CDR2 SNTAGT. Trimming at V came to 2 bases and at J to 6 bases, leaving 9 bases not matched to a gene. The CDR3 spells CASSDHYSGGARNEQFF. CDR3 DNA: TGTGCCAGCAGTGACCATTATAGCGGGGGGGCCCGCAATGAGCAGTTCTTC.